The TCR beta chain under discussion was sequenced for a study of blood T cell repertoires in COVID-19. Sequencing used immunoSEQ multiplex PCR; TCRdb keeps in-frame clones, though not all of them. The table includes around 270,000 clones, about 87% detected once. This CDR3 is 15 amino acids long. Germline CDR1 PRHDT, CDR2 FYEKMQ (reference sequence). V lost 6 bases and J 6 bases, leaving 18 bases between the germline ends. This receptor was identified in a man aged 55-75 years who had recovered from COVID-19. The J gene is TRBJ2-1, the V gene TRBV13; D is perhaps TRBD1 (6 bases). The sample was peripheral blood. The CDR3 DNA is TGTGCCAGCAGTTTCACGAGTGGGACAACCAATGAGCAGTTCTTC. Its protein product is CASSFTSGTTNEQFF.